A single TCR beta chain is shown here with its context. Its cognate antigen has yet to be identified. Per-base qualities were not stored, and no clone one base away is much larger. V is shortened by 6 bases, J by 6 bases, and the region joining them spans 9 bases. From the cysteine through the phenylalanine, the CDR3 covers 12 amino acids. Only the CDR3 DNA stays, 36 bases, in frame from base 1. The germline V gene encodes CDR1 MNHNY and CDR2 SVGAGI (reference sequence). The method behind the library was the immunoSEQ multiplex PCR assay. For the multiplex PCR, a mixture combining 60 forward primers for TCR Vbeta segments and 13 reverse primers for TCR Jbeta segments was used. A multiplex PCR assay on genomic DNA amplified the CDR3 region of rearranged TCR beta genes. Amplified TCR beta libraries were sequenced as 87-base-pair reads on the Illumina HiSeq System. In the original analysis: A later analysis counted tens of millions of unique TCR beta chains across the 666 repertoires, and roughly 10 million of these chains were shared by at least two donors. A nearest-neighbor algorithm error-corrected the raw reads and collapsed the reads into unique sequences, merging closely related sequences to remove PCR and sequencing errors. To assign V, D and J gene segments, CDR3 sequences were aligned to IMGT reference sequences. For a sequence to be retained, at least a six-nucleotide match to both a V gene segment and a J gene segment was required. Rearrangements were classified as productive when the CDR3 lacked stop codons and remained in frame with V and J, and all other rearrangements were classified as non-productive. CDR3 was defined according to IMGT convention as the region running from the second conserved V-encoded cysteine to the conserved J-encoded phenylalanine. In an earlier analysis of just under 600 of the donors, sequences lacking an unambiguous match to a single V gene segment were excluded. An earlier analysis of 500 to 600 of the donors classified V segments as functional when productive rearrangements were above 56.7% and as segregating when the standard deviation between donors was above 5%. A statistical classification framework was built to diagnose cytomegalovirus status from the catalog of TCR beta chain sequences. A later analysis assigned V and J genes by comparing TCR nucleotide sequences with IMGT/GENE-DB human TR gene sequences. A later analysis assigned CDR3 sequences and most-parsimonious VDJ recombination scenarios with the TCRdist pipeline. In a later analysis, each TCR beta chain was defined by its CDR3 amino acid sequence together with its V-gene family, and reads without a unique V-gene family were excluded. To address suspected cross-contamination and a sequencing artifact, a later analysis removed several hundred highly shared, low-generation-probability nucleotide sequences. In a later analysis, a clonal expansion index was calculated for each public chain from normalized within-repertoire ranks of inferred template counts. A later analysis computed generation probabilities with a VDJ recombination model fitted to out-of-frame rearrangements, and checked the results against IGoR. Hypergeometric tests were used in a later analysis to score TCR-TCR, TCR-HLA and TCR-CMV co-occurrence, with a repertoire-size bias correction applied to the TCR pairs. In a later analysis, false discovery rates were estimated by permuting HLA or CMV assignments 20 times. A later analysis grouped co-occurring TCRs with DBSCAN, adding TCRdist sequence similarity when clustering within HLA-allele-positive subsets. Repertoires with fewer than 30,000 or more than 120,000 public chains, plus five repertoires with anomalous nucleotide sharing, were excluded from co-occurrence clustering. TCRdb obtained this table from immuneACCESS and retained in-frame rearrangements with V and J assigned. These tables miss some clones; where compared with another copy, unresolved V genes account for less than half of the shortfall, and the remainder is unexplained. Clone size and V and J calls were adopted from that table, with D and trimming inferred from the DNA. The sample table lists approximately 170,000 clones, over 70% of them with a count of one. The top ten clonotypes cover around 7% of the sample.

The cohort was made up of 500 to 800 healthy bone marrow donors. At the time of sampling, every cohort member was nominally healthy, though immune exposures that went unrecorded were likely present. The donor was CMV seropositive and was included in the group of 270 or so seropositive cohort members. A peripheral blood sample was collected from each donor, and TCR beta sequencing was performed on peripheral blood mononuclear cells. Genomic DNA extraction from the blood cell samples was performed with the Qiagen DNeasy Blood Extraction Kit. The data derive from a study of cytomegalovirus exposure and HLA in healthy donors (dated by TCRdb to the late 2010s). Notes on the research overall: An earlier analysis of about 530 of the donors reported around 280 Gb of sequence data and around 110 million unique TCR beta sequences obtained from about 200 million T cells. On average, around 200,000 unique TCR beta nucleotide sequences were sequenced per donor among fewer than 500 genotyped donors of the cohort, with roughly 18% of those sequences being non-productive. Rather than drawing on any new phenotypic data, the later analysis identified candidate immune exposures from TCR beta sequences and the way those sequences occurred across donors. A separate validation cohort of approximately 130 different subjects was used in addition to the 666-subject first cohort. Typing coverage varied by locus: about 620-630 donors for A, B, C, DRB1 and DQB1; around 560 for DQA1; approximately 570 for DPA1; fewer than 480 for DPB1. Of the 350 to 400 genotyped donors, over 70% fell in the genetic ancestry cluster associated with self-reported Caucasian donors. An earlier analysis of roughly 580 of the donors used high-throughput TCR beta sequencing to judge whether each TCR beta V gene segment behaved as functional or pseudogenic. HLA typing included class I and class II loci at four-digit resolution. To predict cytomegalovirus infection status, the study brought together high-throughput TCR immunosequencing, statistical association of individual TCRs with disease status, and machine learning. The study aimed to test whether cataloging public T cell receptors could reveal signatures of past pathogen exposure. An early release that covered roughly 600 HLA-typed donors contained approximately 290 gigabases of sequencing data and around 85 million unique TCR sequences. The study used immunosequencing to profile the T cell repertoires of 666 subjects and linked those repertoires to cytomegalovirus serostatus. About 5 DR-DQ haplotypes were handled as single units for association and clustering, since linkage in the cohort was strong. Genome-wide SNP genotypes for about 55% of the roughly 670 donors were used in a later genetic analysis, which treated that subset as a discovery cohort. To study patterns of TCR occurrence, a later analysis re-analyzed previously published TCR beta repertoires from around 700 donors and added high-resolution HLA genotyping. All discovery cohort repertoires had been generated using a single sequencing platform. Donor age, sex, ethnicity and CMV serostatus were collected together with the repertoire data. Results and caveats for the whole study, not just this receptor: In a later analysis, most CMV-associated TCR beta chains were found to appear HLA-restricted, with HLA associations seemingly driven largely by CMV exposure. Some IMGT-functional V segments, including TRBV6-2 and TRBV6-3, could not be told apart with the 87-base-pair reads, so those segments were excluded. In an earlier analysis of around 500 of the donors, most TCR beta V segments appeared in productive rearrangements about 90% or about 30% of the time, broadly matching IMGT annotations. The classifier was reported to diagnose cytomegalovirus status with high specificity and sensitivity in both the original and validation cohorts. In a later analysis, several top co-occurrence clusters were reported to appear linked to parvovirus B19, influenza, CMV and Epstein-Barr virus. In a later analysis, TCR association rates were found to vary across HLA loci, with the most associated TCRs seen for DRB1 alleles and the fewest for HLA-C alleles. It was suggested by the authors that the approach could potentially be generalized to other disease states and immunological phenotypes. About 15 rarely observed V segments, including chromosome 9 orphons, were excluded from the earlier analysis of approximately 500 of the donors because counts were too low. In the study, 150 to 200 TCR beta chains were listed as associated with cytomegalovirus. The only immune exposure information available for the cohort was CMV serostatus. V-gene and J-gene trimming of TCR beta chains was associated with a missense DCLRE1C variant in a later genetic analysis, and the association was replicated in an independent cohort. Roughly uniform sequencing depth across donors was assumed in presence/absence analyses, although this assumption may not hold. Because some donors lacked HLA typing at each locus, the association tests relied only on the typed subset. A further reported finding was that TCR beta sequences accurately predicted the HLA-A and HLA-B alleles for most subjects in the first cohort. In a later analysis, some 18,000 TCR beta sequences were associated with specific HLA alleles at a false discovery rate of 0.05. A cluster of highly shared sequence variants was judged likely to be a technical artifact of the sequencing pipeline. Linkage disequilibrium might explain the correlated functional status among segregating V segments, but an unknown experimental factor could not be ruled out. In a later analysis, HLA-associated TCR beta chains were found to be more clonally expanded and to have lower generation probabilities than equally common non-associated chains. In vitro tests confirmed that a few of the cytomegalovirus-associated TCR beta chains recognize cytomegalovirus antigens. In a later genetic analysis, fewer N-insertions in productive TCRs were reported among donors in an Asian-associated ancestry cluster than the approximately 710-donor mean. Strong co-occurrence of HLA alleles, especially DR and DQ, made assigning TCR associations to individual alleles difficult. Most TCR sequences were observed very rarely across donors, whereas some public TCRs were present in many individuals. In this cohort, only TCR beta chains were sequenced, and detectable features were limited by the absence of alpha or paired-chain data.

The sequencing sample was made of PBMCs. The TCR sequence derives from a woman aged 40 to 50 in good health and CMV-seropositive. The chain is made from TRBV6-6 and TRBJ1-5; the D gene cannot be resolved reliably. The CDR3 in this case is CASSLLIQPQHF. The DNA sequence is given as TGTGCCAGCAGCCTACTGATTCAGCCCCAGCATTTT.